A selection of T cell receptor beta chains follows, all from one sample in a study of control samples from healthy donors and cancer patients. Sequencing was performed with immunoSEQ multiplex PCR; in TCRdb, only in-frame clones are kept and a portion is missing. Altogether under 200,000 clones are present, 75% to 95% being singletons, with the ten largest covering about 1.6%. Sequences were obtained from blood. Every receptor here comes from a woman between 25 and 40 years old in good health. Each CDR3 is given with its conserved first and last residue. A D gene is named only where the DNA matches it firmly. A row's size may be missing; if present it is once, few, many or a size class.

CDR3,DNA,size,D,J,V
CASSTQGGNQPQHF,TGTGCCAGCAGTACCCAGGGTGGCAATCAGCCCCAGCATTTT,.,.,TRBJ1-5,TRBV6-2/TRBV6-3
CASGLAGGPHNEQFF,TGTGCCAGCGGACTAGCGGGAGGGCCCCACAATGAGCAGTTCTTC,.,TRBD2,TRBJ2-1,TRBV28
CASSENRVRNEKLFF,TGTGCCAGCAGTGAAAATAGGGTGAGGAATGAAAAACTGTTTTTT,.,.,TRBJ1-4,TRBV2
CASSVVGASGELFF,TGTGCCAGCAGCGTAGTGGGGGCCTCCGGGGAGCTGTTTTTT,.,.,TRBJ2-2,TRBV9
CATSRVGGQETQYF,TGTGCCACCAGCAGAGTGGGGGGACAAGAGACCCAGTACTTC,.,.,TRBJ2-5,TRBV15
CASRGTDSGANVLTF,TGTGCCAGCAGGGGGACAGACTCTGGGGCCAACGTCCTGACTTTC,.,TRBD1,TRBJ2-6,TRBV6-6
CASSERGSYEQYF,TGTGCCAGCAGTGAACGCGGGTCCTACGAGCAGTACTTC,.,.,TRBJ2-7,TRBV6-1
CASSPQGSYNSPLHF,TGTGCCAGCAGCCCCCAGGGCTCCTATAATTCACCCCTCCACTTT,.,.,TRBJ1-6,TRBV7-6
CASSDRGHYGYTF,TGTGCCAGCAGTGACAGGGGGCACTATGGCTACACCTTC,.,TRBD1,TRBJ1-2,TRBV28
CASSDRDRGRTEAFF,TGTGCCAGCAGCGACCGGGACAGGGGGAGGACTGAAGCTTTCTTT,.,TRBD1,TRBJ1-1,TRBV7-8
CASSLDLWPQETQYF,TGTGCCAGCAGCTTAGATCTGTGGCCCCAAGAGACCCAGTACTTC,.,.,TRBJ2-5,TRBV11-2
CASSESTANYGYTF,TGTGCCAGCAGTGAAAGTACAGCTAACTATGGCTACACCTTC,.,.,TRBJ1-2,TRBV25-1
CASSLGRTDTQYF,TGTGCCAGCAGTCTTGGGAGGACAGATACGCAGTATTTT,.,.,TRBJ2-3,TRBV3-1/TRBV3-2
CASRGQGSQETQYF,TGTGCCAGCAGGGGACAGGGGTCCCAAGAGACCCAGTACTTC,.,TRBD1,TRBJ2-5,TRBV6-5
CASSGAGGGVNEQFF,TGTGCCAGCAGCGGAGCGGGAGGGGGTGTAAATGAGCAGTTCTTC,.,TRBD2,TRBJ2-1,TRBV5-4
CASSQGYGYTF,TGTGCCAGCAGCCAAGGGTATGGCTACACCTTC,.,.,TRBJ1-2,TRBV3-1/TRBV3-2
CASSFRNTYNEQFF,TGTGCCAGCAGTTTTCGTAACACCTACAATGAGCAGTTCTTC,few,.,TRBJ2-1,TRBV2
CASSQNRGRADTQYF,TGTGCCAGCAGCCAAAACAGGGGGCGAGCAGATACGCAGTATTTT,.,TRBD1,TRBJ2-3,TRBV14
CAWSVRDRDNSPLHF,TGTGCCTGGAGTGTACGGGACAGGGATAATTCACCCCTCCACTTT,.,TRBD1,TRBJ1-6,TRBV30
CASSESVGSETQYF,TGCGCCAGCAGTGAGTCGGTAGGGTCCGAGACCCAGTACTTC,.,.,TRBJ2-5,TRBV10-1
CAWRSPGQLNTEAFF,TGTGCCTGGAGGTCGCCGGGACAGCTGAACACTGAAGCTTTCTTT,.,TRBD1,TRBJ1-1,TRBV30
CASSQDLAGGPETQYF,TGTGCCAGCAGCCAAGATCTAGCGGGAGGGCCAGAGACCCAGTACTTC,.,TRBD2,TRBJ2-5,TRBV4-2
CASSYVGRETQYF,TGTGCCAGCAGTTACGTGGGGAGGGAGACCCAGTACTTC,.,.,TRBJ2-5,TRBV6-7
CASSLDAPWDRVSPLHF,TGTGCCAGCAGTTTGGACGCCCCCTGGGACAGGGTTTCACCCCTCCACTTT,.,TRBD1,TRBJ1-6,TRBV6-2/TRBV6-3
CATGRQGADTQYF,TGTGCCACCGGGAGACAGGGCGCAGATACGCAGTATTTT,.,TRBD1,TRBJ2-3,TRBV24-1
CASSQGLAVSTDTQYF,TGTGCCAGCAGCCAGGGACTAGCGGTTAGCACAGATACGCAGTATTTT,.,TRBD2,TRBJ2-3,TRBV11-2
CASTDRTPREQFF,TGTGCCAGCACCGACAGGACCCCCCGTGAGCAGTTCTTC,.,.,TRBJ2-1,TRBV2
CASSLGQFYNSPLHF,TGTGCCAGCAGCCTGGGACAGTTTTATAATTCACCCCTCCACTTT,.,TRBD1,TRBJ1-6,TRBV7-9
CASRGQTTNEKLFF,TGTGCCAGCAGGGGACAAACAACTAATGAAAAACTGTTTTTT,once,.,TRBJ1-4,TRBV7-9
CASSSGQGYYGYTF,TGCGCCAGCAGCTCGGGACAGGGATACTATGGCTACACCTTC,.,TRBD1,TRBJ1-2,TRBV5-1
CASSLGLAHDNEQFF,TGTGCCAGCAGCTTAGGTCTAGCCCATGACAATGAGCAGTTCTTC,once,.,TRBJ2-1,TRBV7-9
CASSPSGRAETQYF,TGTGCCAGCAGTCCTAGCGGGAGGGCAGAGACCCAGTACTTC,.,TRBD2,TRBJ2-5,TRBV13
CASNDKDSLTNEKLFF,TGTGCCAGCAACGACAAGGACAGCCTAACTAATGAAAAACTGTTTTTT,many,.,TRBJ1-4,TRBV7-9
CASSAGVGGETQYF,TGTGCCAGCAGCGCAGGGGTCGGTGGGGAGACCCAGTACTTC,.,.,TRBJ2-5,TRBV3-1/TRBV3-2
CSVGTGEGNQPQHF,TGCAGCGTCGGGACAGGGGAGGGCAATCAGCCCCAGCATTTT,.,TRBD1,TRBJ1-5,TRBV29-1
CASSLGAGMNTEAFF,TGTGCCAGCAGCTTAGGGGCAGGGATGAACACTGAAGCTTTCTTT,.,.,TRBJ1-1,TRBV7-9
CASSQGSGTEAFF,TGTGCCAGCAGCCAGGGGTCGGGCACTGAAGCTTTCTTT,.,.,TRBJ1-1,TRBV3-1/TRBV3-2
CATSDAGVTGELFF,TGTGCCACCAGTGATGCGGGAGTCACCGGGGAGCTGTTTTTT,.,TRBD2,TRBJ2-2,TRBV24-1
CASSDRAGDSYNEQFF,TGTGCCAGCAGTGATCGGGCGGGGGATTCCTACAATGAGCAGTTCTTC,.,TRBD2,TRBJ2-1,TRBV6-4
CASSYSDRAGANVLTF,TGTGCCAGCAGTTACTCGGACAGGGCTGGGGCCAACGTCCTGACTTTC,.,TRBD1,TRBJ2-6,TRBV6-2/TRBV6-3
CATSRGASTYEQYF,TGTGCCACCAGCAGAGGTGCCAGCACCTACGAGCAGTACTTC,.,.,TRBJ2-7,TRBV15
CASSYSLAGGNEQFF,TGTGCCAGCAGTTACTCCCTAGCGGGGGGTAATGAGCAGTTCTTC,.,TRBD2,TRBJ2-1,TRBV6-2/TRBV6-3
CASSSVRTGELFF,TGTGCCAGCAGTTCAGTTAGGACCGGGGAGCTGTTTTTT,.,.,TRBJ2-2,TRBV28
CASSRLAGVTSYNEQFF,TGTGCCAGCAGCCGACTAGCGGGAGTTACCTCCTACAATGAGCAGTTCTTC,.,TRBD2,TRBJ2-1,TRBV14
CASSQDLAGVYEQYF,TGTGCCAGCAGCCAAGATCTAGCGGGAGTATACGAGCAGTACTTC,.,TRBD2,TRBJ2-7,TRBV4-2
CASSSQGVSEKLFF,TGTGCCAGCAGCTCCCAGGGGGTTAGTGAAAAACTGTTTTTT,.,TRBD1,TRBJ1-4,TRBV7-2
CASSSQHEKLFF,TGTGCCAGCAGCTCCCAACATGAAAAACTGTTTTTT,.,.,TRBJ1-4,TRBV3-1/TRBV3-2
CASSTGTGGQPQHF,TGTGCCAGCAGCACCGGGACAGGGGGTCAGCCCCAGCATTTT,.,TRBD1,TRBJ1-5,TRBV13
CASSQDQGVSTKLFF,TGCGCCAGCAGCCAAGATCAGGGAGTTTCGACAAAACTGTTTTTT,.,.,TRBJ1-4,TRBV4-1
CASSLGRRTQYF,TGTGCCAGCAGTTTAGGGAGGAGGACGCAGTATTTT,.,.,TRBJ2-3,TRBV28
CASSLGSSGSETQYF,TGTGCCAGCAGCTTGGGATCTAGCGGGAGCGAGACCCAGTACTTC,.,TRBD2,TRBJ2-5,TRBV5-4
CASSQDEREPYEQYF,TGCGCCAGCAGCCAAGATGAGCGGGAGCCCTACGAGCAGTACTTC,.,TRBD2,TRBJ2-7,TRBV4-1
CASGLTTGELFF,TGTGCTAGTGGTTTGACCACCGGGGAGCTGTTTTTT,.,.,TRBJ2-2,TRBV12-5
CASSYSSGPNYGYTF,TGTGCCAGCAGTTACTCGTCAGGGCCTAACTATGGCTACACCTTC,.,.,TRBJ1-2,TRBV6-6
CASSDGQANTEAFF,TGTGCCAGCAGTGATGGGCAGGCGAACACTGAAGCTTTCTTT,.,.,TRBJ1-1,TRBV2
CATSGRERRETQYF,TGTGCCACCAGTGGTCGGGAGCGGCGGGAGACCCAGTACTTC,.,.,TRBJ2-5,TRBV24-1
CSVRRGSGNTIYF,TGCAGCGTTCGTCGGGGCTCTGGAAACACCATATATTTT,.,.,TRBJ1-3,TRBV29-1
CASSQGRRLAYEQYF,TGCGCCAGCAGCCAAGGGCGGCGACTAGCTTACGAGCAGTACTTC,.,TRBD2,TRBJ2-7,TRBV4-1
CASSGERGNTEAFF,TGTGCCAGCAGCGGAGAGCGGGGGAACACTGAAGCTTTCTTT,.,.,TRBJ1-1,TRBV7-8
CASSLTSTDTQYF,TGTGCCAGCAGCCTTACTAGCACAGATACGCAGTATTTT,.,.,TRBJ2-3,TRBV6-6